One and the same sample provided the 25 T cell receptor beta chains below, sequenced in a study of blood T cell repertoires in COVID-19. Here immunoSEQ multiplex PCR was the method, and the copy in TCRdb shows in-frame clones only, minus some. The sample carries 150,000 or so clones, 88% recorded once. The sample was peripheral blood. The origin of the receptors is a human donor in a cohort sampled during active COVID-19.

The chain links TRBV24-1 to TRBJ2-5; 10 bases line up with TRBD1. CDR1 and CDR2 from the germline V gene are KGHDR and SFDVKD. The trim removed 5 bases at V and 5 bases at J, leaving 10 bases unmatched. The CDR3 has 16 amino acids. CDR3 DNA sequence: TGTGCCACCAGTGGCCCACGGACAGGGGGTCGGGAGACCCAGTACTTC. The encoded protein is CATSGPRTGGRETQYF.

The CDR3 protein is CASGTRGTGELFF. The CDR3 DNA reads as TGTGCCAGCGGCACTCGGGGCACCGGGGAGCTGTTTTTT. V gene TRBV27 combines with J gene TRBJ2-2; D is possibly TRBD2 (5 bases). Looked up from germline, CDR1 is MNHEY and CDR2 is SMNVEV (reference sequence). Trimming took 8 bases from V and 4 from J, leaving 11 bases between them. The CDR3 consists of 13 residues.

The chain has TRBV20-1 and TRBJ1-2; D not resolved. Per the germline V gene, CDR1 is DFQATT and CDR2 is SNEGSKA (reference sequence). V was cut by 3 bases and J by 3 bases, with 11 bases left in between. The length of the CDR3 is 13 residues. The CDR3 DNA follows: TGCAGTGCTAGTAATCGGGGAGACTATGGCTACACCTTC. Translated, it gives CSASNRGDYGYTF.

V usage is TRBV6-6 and J usage is TRBJ2-3, with 11 bases lining up with TRBD2. V gave up 8 bases and J gave up 0 bases; unmatched junction bases: 4. Germline V CDR1 and CDR2: MNHNY, SVGAGI (reference sequence). The CDR3 sequence is 15 residues long. CDR3 DNA sequence: TGTGCCAGCTCTCCTAGCGGGGGGAGCACAGATACGCAGTATTTT. Translating gives CASSPSGGSTDTQYF.

The J gene is TRBJ2-1, the V gene TRBV12-3 or TRBV12-4; TRBD1 agrees at 8 bases. Losses at the gene ends were 7 bases for V and 6 bases for J; bases not matched to a gene: 2. The CDR3 contains 12 residues. The CDR3 protein is CASKTGGNEQFF. The CDR3 DNA follows: TGTGCCAGCAAAACAGGGGGCAATGAGCAGTTCTTC.

This clone was found a few times. The chain employs TRBV6-5 and TRBJ2-2; D is uncertain. The CDR3 is 12 amino acids. The germline CDR1 and CDR2 sequences are MNHEY and SVGAGI. V lost 9 bases and J 7 bases, leaving 12 bases between the germline ends. The CDR3 spells CASRVFGGELFF. The DNA for the CDR3 is TGTGCCAGTCGGGTATTCGGCGGGGAGCTGTTTTTT.

This clone was recorded only once. This chain links TRBV7-9 with TRBJ2-3, with 10 bases identical to TRBD1. Germline V lookup: CDR1 SEHNR, CDR2 FQNEAQ (reference sequence). V lost 4 bases to trimming and J lost 6 bases; unmatched junction nucleotides: 13. The CDR3 is made up of 17 amino acids. CDR3 bases: TGTGCCAGCAGCTCGGACGGCCGGGACAGGGGTCAGGATACGCAGTATTTT. Its translation: CASSSDGRDRGQDTQYF.

This sequence joins TRBV7-3 and TRBJ2-2; no firm D call. CDR1 and CDR2 from the germline V gene are SGHTA and FQGTGA. The CDR3 is 14 amino acids. Trimming removed 5 bases from V and 0 bases from J, with 7 bases in between. Here the CDR3 reads CASSPFANTGELFF. CDR3 bases: TGTGCCAGCAGCCCGTTCGCGAACACCGGGGAGCTGTTTTTT.

The DNA for the CDR3 is TGTGCCAGCAGCGTCGACAGGGGGATGTATCAGCCCCAGCATTTT. This sequence encodes CASSVDRGMYQPQHF. The genes are TRBV6-5 and TRBJ1-5, with 9 bases matching TRBD1. The V and J ends lost 6 bases and 5 bases, in that order; junction bases with no gene match: 8. This CDR3 is 15 amino acids long. Germline CDR1 reads MNHEY; CDR2 reads SVGAGI.

The table lists this clone with a count of one. The chain joins TRBV7-9 to TRBJ1-5, with TRBD1 matching over 7 bases. The length of the CDR3 is 15 residues. The junction had 6 bases not matched to a gene; V was cut back by 0 bases and J by 7 bases. The germline CDR1 and CDR2 sequences are SEHNR and FQNEAQ (reference sequence). The CDR3 region is CASSLAGTVNQPQHF. In DNA, the CDR3 is TGTGCCAGCAGCTTAGCCGGGACAGTGAACCAGCCCCAGCATTTT.

This clone was seen only a few times. The chain employs TRBV4-3 and TRBJ1-1; D is ambiguous. The V and J ends lost 1 base and 8 bases respectively, with 23 bases between them. The CDR3 is 17 amino acids. CDR1 and CDR2 from the germline V gene are LGHNA and YSLEER. This chain's CDR3 is CASSQGPPTVLGEEAFF. CDR3 in DNA: TGCGCCAGCAGCCAAGGTCCCCCAACAGTGCTCGGGGAAGAAGCTTTCTTT.

The genes are TRBV15 and TRBJ2-2, with 7 bases that match TRBD1. CDR3 size: 16 residues. Trimming at V came to 3 bases and at J to 7 bases, leaving 11 bases not matched to a gene. Germline values: CDR1 LNHNV, CDR2 YYDKDF (reference sequence). CDR3 sequence (DNA): TGTGCCACCAGCAGGCTCCCCGGGACAGCAGGCGGGGAGCTGTTTTTT. This codes for CATSRLPGTAGGELFF. Variable domain in full (rest from reference TRBV15 and TRBJ2-2): DAMVIQNPRYQVTQFGKPVTLSCSQTLNHNVMYWYQQKSSQAPKLLFHYYDKDFNNEADTPDNFQSRRPNTSFCFLDIRSPGLGDTAMYLCATSRLPGTAGGELFFGEGSRLTVL.

J is TRBJ2-7 and V is TRBV28; a possible D gene is TRBD1 (6 bases). This CDR3 contains 19 residues. Germline assignment: CDR1 MDHEN and CDR2 SYDVKM. Trimming stripped 7 bases from V and 5 bases from J, with 33 bases between. The CDR3 sequence is CASNIGGWGQGAPRDEQYF. The CDR3 DNA follows: TGTGCCAGCAACATTGGGGGATGGGGGCAGGGAGCCCCCCGGGACGAGCAGTACTTC.

The chain combines TRBV19 with TRBJ1-5; 8 nucleotides match TRBD1. CDR1 is LNHDA, CDR2 SQIVND, per germline (reference sequence). The CDR3 loop spans 16 amino acids. The J segment lost 4 bases and the V segment lost 8 bases, leaving 13 bases of the junction unmatched. CDR3 residues: CASASPDRGGNQPQHF. CDR3 in DNA: TGTGCCAGTGCCTCCCCTGACAGGGGAGGGAATCAGCCCCAGCATTTT.

The rearrangement links TRBV4-3 to TRBJ2-7, with 8 bases matching TRBD2. V shed 0 bases and J 2 bases; nucleotides not matched to a gene: 3. Germline V gene sequence: CDR1 LGHNA, CDR2 YSLEER. The CDR3 totals 15 residues. CDR3 coding DNA: TGCGCCAGCAGCCAAGACGGGGGGGGCCCCTACGAGCAGTACTTC. It encodes CASSQDGGGPYEQYF.

The chain combines TRBV4-2 with TRBJ1-4; D remains unclear. Trimming stripped 4 bases from V and 7 bases from J, with 13 bases between. This CDR3 is 14 amino acids long. Germline CDR1 reads LGHNA; CDR2 reads YNFKEQ. The CDR3 is CASSRSQVGEKLFF. The CDR3 DNA follows: TGTGCCAGCAGCCGAAGCCAGGTTGGTGAAAAACTGTTTTTT.

There are a few counts of this clone. The genes are TRBV5-1 and TRBJ2-7; maybe TRBD2 (5 bases). The length of the CDR3 is 13 residues. Trimming pared 0 bases from V and 5 bases from J, leaving 9 bases between. Germline CDR1 and CDR2: SGHRS and YFSETQ. This CDR3 reads CASSLVEGNEQYF. DNA of the CDR3: TGCGCCAGCAGCTTGGTAGAGGGCAACGAGCAGTACTTC.

This clone appeared once. This chain joins TRBV7-3 and TRBJ2-2; 8 bases agree with TRBD2. Trimming removed 5 bases from V and 7 bases from J; junction bases left unmatched: 9. The CDR3 totals 15 residues. Germline assignment: CDR1 SGHTA and CDR2 FQGTGA. CDR3 amino acids: CASSDSGIGVGELFF. The CDR3 coding sequence is TGTGCCAGCAGCGATAGCGGGATAGGCGTCGGGGAGCTGTTTTTT.

The chain couples TRBV9 to TRBJ2-3, with 10 bases matching TRBD2. The V gene end was trimmed by 0 bases and the J gene end by 3 bases; junction bases not matched to a gene: 10. The germline V gene encodes CDR1 SGDLS and CDR2 YYNGEE. This CDR3 has 18 residues. As DNA, the CDR3 is TGTGCCAGCAGCGTAGGACCGATGGCTAGCGGGAGTACAGATACGCAGTATTTT. It yields the protein CASSVGPMASGSTDTQYF.

This chain connects TRBV9 to TRBJ2-6, with TRBD1 as a possible D gene (5 bases). Trimming cost V 3 bases and J 1 base, with 5 bases left between them. The CDR3 is 14 amino acids. Germline V CDR1 and CDR2: SGDLS, YYNGEE. Here the CDR3 reads CASSAGSGANVLTF. The CDR3 nucleotides are TGTGCCAGCAGCGCAGGGTCTGGGGCCAACGTCCTGACTTTC.

The rearrangement uses TRBV29-1 and TRBJ1-2, with 7 nucleotides matching TRBD1. J gave up 0 bases and V 7 bases, and 5 bases lay outside the gene matches. CDR3 length: 13 residues. Germline loops: CDR1 SQVTM, CDR2 ANQGSEA. CDR3 residues: CSGDRVANYGYTF. DNA of the CDR3: TGCAGCGGCGACAGGGTGGCTAACTATGGCTACACCTTC.

The J gene is TRBJ2-1, the V gene TRBV4-2, with 7 nucleotides matching TRBD1. The CDR3 contains 15 residues. V was pared by 5 bases and J by 1 base, with 5 bases of the junction left unmatched. The germline CDR1 and CDR2 sequences are LGHNA and YNFKEQ. Here the CDR3 reads CASSYDRESYNEQFF. In nucleotides, the CDR3 is TGTGCCAGCAGCTACGACAGGGAGTCCTACAATGAGCAGTTCTTC.

The rearrangement links TRBV2 to TRBJ2-1; 11 nucleotides match TRBD2. This CDR3 is built from 17 residues. V gave up 4 bases and J gave up 7 bases; unmatched junction bases: 12. Looked up from germline, CDR1 is SNHLY and CDR2 is FYNNEI. CDR3 loop: CASSAPGASGRKNEQFF. In DNA, the CDR3 is TGTGCCAGCAGTGCTCCTGGGGCTAGCGGGAGGAAGAATGAGCAGTTCTTC. Looking up the rest from reference TRBV2 and TRBJ2-1 gives the full variable domain: EPEVTQTPSHQVTQMGQEVILRCVPISNHLYFYWYRQILGQKVEFLVSFYNNEISEKSEIFDDQFSVERPDGSNFTLKIRSTKLEDSAMYFCASSAPGASGRKNEQFFGPGTRLTVL.

The gene calls are TRBV15 and TRBJ2-1, with TRBD2 matching 10 bases. In germline, CDR1 is LNHNV, CDR2 YYDKDF (reference sequence). This CDR3 is 16 amino acids long. V was clipped by 2 bases and J by 4 bases; unmatched bases: 5. The CDR3 DNA reads as TGTGCCACCAGCAGATATGCTAGCGGGGGTTACAATGAGCAGTTCTTC. The encoded protein is CATSRYASGGYNEQFF. The entire variable domain, with the rest obtained from reference TRBV15 and TRBJ2-1, is as follows: DAMVIQNPRYQVTQFGKPVTLSCSQTLNHNVMYWYQQKSSQAPKLLFHYYDKDFNNEADTPDNFQSRRPNTSFCFLDIRSPGLGDTAMYLCATSRYASGGYNEQFFGPGTRLTVL.

This chain links TRBV28 with TRBJ2-1, with 10 positions matching TRBD2. This CDR3 is built from 16 residues. CDR1 is MDHEN, CDR2 SYDVKM, per germline. J was trimmed by 8 bases and V by 3 bases; bases with no gene match: 10. The CDR3 DNA follows: TGTGCCAGCAGTTTCCTTTTAGCGGGAGGTCGGGATGAGCAGTTCTTC. It yields the protein CASSFLLAGGRDEQFF.